This T cell receptor beta chain was recorded in a study of lymphopenia after photon versus proton radiotherapy. Whole-study results and caveats: Oligoclonal CD8+ Temra expansion after nadir drove photon patients' diversity drop. A bigger post-nadir fall in TCR diversity correlated inversely with survival time in deceased patients. Under photons, naive T cells and diversity fell while effector/memory populations rose.

A note on this clone: What it recognizes is unknown.

The repertoire was sequenced with immunoSEQ multiplex PCR; TCRdb's copy has only in-frame clones and lacks some. This repertoire shows roughly 15,000 clones, approximately 84% found once; its top ten account for 11%. The TCR comes from a man aged 65-85 years with pancreatic cancer. Here the sequenced sample was peripheral blood, taken from a patient treated with proton-based radiotherapy.

CDR3 DNA sequence: TGTGCCAGCAGCATTCGGGACAGTAAAAATGAAAAACTGTTTTTT. Amino acids: CASSIRDSKNEKLFF. J is TRBJ1-4 and V is TRBV9; 7 bases are a match to TRBD1. The V segment lost 4 bases and the J segment 5 bases; nucleotides outside the gene matches: 8. The CDR3 spans 15 residues. The germline V gene encodes CDR1 SGDLS and CDR2 YYNGEE.